This TCR beta chain was retrieved from a study of a mutant IDH1 vaccine in newly diagnosed glioma. The overall study: Investigators started vaccination 4-6 weeks after radiotherapy alone, or with temozolomide cycles.

Details on this clone: The antigen is unknown.

The protocol was immunoSEQ multiplex PCR, while the TCRdb copy is restricted to in-frame clones and leaves out a portion. The table lists about 40,000 clones, over 80% of them singletons. The CDR3 is 15 amino acids. Trimming cost V 7 bases and J 1 base; bases outside gene matches: 6. The germline CDR1 and CDR2 sequences are SNHLY and FYNNEI. Regarding time point: week 11, during vaccination. The investigators gave 300 ug of mutant IDH1 20-mer peptide in each vaccine dose, together with topical imiquimod. Astrocytomas that were new, WHO grade 3 or 4, IDH1-mutant and ATRX-lost were present in the donors.

This receptor was obtained from a man between 35 and 55 years old with glioma. This specimen consisted of PBMCs, obtained from a glioma patient whose treatment included an IDH1 peptide vaccine. The chain recombines TRBV2 with TRBJ1-4, with TRBD1 identical over 7 bases. CDR3 loop: CASNGQGGTNEKLFF. The CDR3 DNA reads TGTGCCAGCAATGGGCAGGGGGGAACTAATGAAAAACTGTTTTTT.